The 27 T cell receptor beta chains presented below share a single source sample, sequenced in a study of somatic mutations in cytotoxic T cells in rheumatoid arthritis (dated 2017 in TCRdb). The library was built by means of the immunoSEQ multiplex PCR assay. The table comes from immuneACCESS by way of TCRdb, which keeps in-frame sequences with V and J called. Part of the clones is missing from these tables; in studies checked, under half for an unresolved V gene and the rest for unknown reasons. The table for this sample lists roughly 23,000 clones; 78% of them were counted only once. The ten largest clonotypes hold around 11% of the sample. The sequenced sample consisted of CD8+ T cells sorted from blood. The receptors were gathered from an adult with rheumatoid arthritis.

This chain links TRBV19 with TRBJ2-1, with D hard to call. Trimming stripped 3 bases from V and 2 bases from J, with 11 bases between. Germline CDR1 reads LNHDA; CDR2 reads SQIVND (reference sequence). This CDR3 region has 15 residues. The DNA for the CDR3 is TGTGCCAGTAGTATTCGGAGCGCGGCCTACAATGAGCAGTTCTTC. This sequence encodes CASSIRSAAYNEQFF.

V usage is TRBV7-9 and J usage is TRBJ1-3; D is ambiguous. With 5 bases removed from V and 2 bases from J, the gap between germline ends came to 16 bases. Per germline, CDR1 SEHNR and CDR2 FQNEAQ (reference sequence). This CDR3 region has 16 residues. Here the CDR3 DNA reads TGTGCCAGCAGCCCTGGGTTGATCCGGCCTGGAAACACCATATATTTT. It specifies CASSPGLIRPGNTIYF. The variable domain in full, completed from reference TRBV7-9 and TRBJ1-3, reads DTGVSQNPRHKITKRGQNVTFRCDPISEHNRLYWYRQTLGQGPEFLTYFQNEAQLEKSRLLSDRFSAERPKGSFSTLEIQRTEQGDSAMYLCASSPGLIRPGNTIYFGEGSWLTVV.

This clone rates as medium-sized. The CDR3 sequence is CASSQENAGEGGELFF. The CDR3 nucleotides read TGTGCCAGCAGCCAAGAGAACGCAGGGGAAGGCGGGGAGCTGTTTTTT. The J gene is TRBJ2-2, the V gene TRBV4-2; maybe TRBD1 (6 bases). CDR3 length: 16 amino acids. V was trimmed by 0 bases and J by 7 bases, leaving 15 bases between them. Germline loops: CDR1 LGHNA, CDR2 YNFKEQ.

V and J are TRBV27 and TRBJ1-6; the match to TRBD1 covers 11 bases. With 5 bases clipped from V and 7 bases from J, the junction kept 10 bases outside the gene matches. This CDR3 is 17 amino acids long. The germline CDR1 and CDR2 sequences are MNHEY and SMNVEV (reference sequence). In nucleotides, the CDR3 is TGTGCCAGCAGTGTTCACCCCGGGACAGGGGGGAATTCACCCCTCCACTTT. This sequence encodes CASSVHPGTGGNSPLHF.

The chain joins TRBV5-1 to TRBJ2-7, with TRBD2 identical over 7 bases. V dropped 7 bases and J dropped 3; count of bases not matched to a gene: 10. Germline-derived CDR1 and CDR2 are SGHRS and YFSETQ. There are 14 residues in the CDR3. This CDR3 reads CASSPGLNYYEQYF. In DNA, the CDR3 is TGCGCCAGCTCCCCGGGACTAAACTACTACGAGCAGTACTTC.

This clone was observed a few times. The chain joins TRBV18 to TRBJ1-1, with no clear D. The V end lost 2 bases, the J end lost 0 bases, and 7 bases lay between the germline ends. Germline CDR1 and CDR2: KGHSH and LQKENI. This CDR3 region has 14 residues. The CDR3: CASSPKWMNTEAFF. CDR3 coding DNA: TGTGCCAGCTCACCAAAATGGATGAACACTGAAGCTTTCTTT.

This chain's CDR3 is CASSSRESYEQYF. The DNA for the CDR3 is TGTGCCAGCAGCAGCCGGGAATCCTACGAGCAGTACTTC. V is TRBV14 and J is TRBJ2-7; D is possibly TRBD2 (5 bases). CDR1 and CDR2 from the germline V gene are SGHDN and FVKESK. The CDR3 runs to 13 residues. Deletions cut 5 bases from V and 1 base from J, with 9 bases between.

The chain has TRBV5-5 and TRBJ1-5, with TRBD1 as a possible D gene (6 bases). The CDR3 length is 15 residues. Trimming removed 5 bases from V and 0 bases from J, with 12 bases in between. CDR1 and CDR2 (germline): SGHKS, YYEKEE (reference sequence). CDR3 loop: CASSHRANSNQPQHF. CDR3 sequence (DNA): TGTGCCAGCAGTCACAGGGCTAATAGCAATCAGCCCCAGCATTTT.

The CDR3 loop is CASREMTGRQETQYF. The CDR3 coding sequence is TGTGCCAGCAGGGAAATGACAGGGCGGCAAGAGACCCAGTACTTC. The V call is TRBV28, the J call TRBJ2-5; 7 nucleotides line up with TRBD1. J gave up 2 bases and V 6 bases, and 9 bases lay outside the gene matches. The CDR3 loop spans 15 amino acids. The germline CDR1 and CDR2 sequences are MDHEN and SYDVKM.

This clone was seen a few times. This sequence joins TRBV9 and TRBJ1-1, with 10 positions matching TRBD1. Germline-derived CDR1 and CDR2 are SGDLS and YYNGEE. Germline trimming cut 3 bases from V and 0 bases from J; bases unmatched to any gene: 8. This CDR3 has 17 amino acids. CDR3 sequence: CASSEGQGSLLNTEAFF. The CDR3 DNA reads TGTGCCAGCAGCGAGGGACAGGGGAGCCTACTGAACACTGAAGCTTTCTTT.

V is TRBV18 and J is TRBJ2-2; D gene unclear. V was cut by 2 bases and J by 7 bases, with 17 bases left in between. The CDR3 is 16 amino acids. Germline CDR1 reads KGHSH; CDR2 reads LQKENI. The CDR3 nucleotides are TGTGCCAGCTCACCAGAGAACAGTAATATGGTCGGGGAGCTGTTTTTT. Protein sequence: CASSPENSNMVGELFF.

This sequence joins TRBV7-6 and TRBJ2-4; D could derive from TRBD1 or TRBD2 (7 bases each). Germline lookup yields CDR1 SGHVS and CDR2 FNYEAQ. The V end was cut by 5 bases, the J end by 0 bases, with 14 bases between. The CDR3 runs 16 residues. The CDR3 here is CASSVQGREAKNIQYF. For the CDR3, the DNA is TGTGCCAGCAGCGTACAGGGGAGGGAAGCCAAAAACATTCAGTACTTC.

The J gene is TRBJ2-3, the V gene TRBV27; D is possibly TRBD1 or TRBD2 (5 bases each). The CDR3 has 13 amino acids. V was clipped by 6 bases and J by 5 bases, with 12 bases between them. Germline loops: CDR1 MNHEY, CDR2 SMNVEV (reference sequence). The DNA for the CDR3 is TGTGCCAGCAGAAGGGTTGGGGGAGATACGCAGTATTTT. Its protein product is CASRRVGGDTQYF.

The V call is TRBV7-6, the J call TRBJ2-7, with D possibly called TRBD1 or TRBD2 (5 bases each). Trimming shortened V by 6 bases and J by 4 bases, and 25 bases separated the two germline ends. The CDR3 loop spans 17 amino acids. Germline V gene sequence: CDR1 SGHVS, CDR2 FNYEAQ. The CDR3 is CASSHQPGLGGFYEQYF. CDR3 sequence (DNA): TGTGCCAGCAGTCACCAACCGGGGCTAGGCGGATTTTACGAGCAGTACTTC. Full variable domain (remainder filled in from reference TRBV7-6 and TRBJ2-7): GAGVSQSPRYKVTKRGQDVALRCDPISGHVSLYWYRQALGQGPEFLTYFNYEAQQDKSGLPNDRFSAERPEGSISTLTIQRTEQRDSAMYRCASSHQPGLGGFYEQYFGPGTRLTVT.

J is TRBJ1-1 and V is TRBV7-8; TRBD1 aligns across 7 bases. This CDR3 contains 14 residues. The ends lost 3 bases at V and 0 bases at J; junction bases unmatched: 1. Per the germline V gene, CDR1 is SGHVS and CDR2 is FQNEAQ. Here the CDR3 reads CASSLDRLNTEAFF. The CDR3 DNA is TGTGCCAGCAGCTTGGACAGGCTGAACACTGAAGCTTTCTTT.

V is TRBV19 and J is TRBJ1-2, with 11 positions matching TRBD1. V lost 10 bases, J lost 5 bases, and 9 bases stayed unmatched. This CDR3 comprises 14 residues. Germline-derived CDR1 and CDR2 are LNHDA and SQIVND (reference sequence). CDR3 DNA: TGTGCCACCTCCTGGGACAGGGGGTATTATGGCTACACCTTC. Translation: CATSWDRGYYGYTF.

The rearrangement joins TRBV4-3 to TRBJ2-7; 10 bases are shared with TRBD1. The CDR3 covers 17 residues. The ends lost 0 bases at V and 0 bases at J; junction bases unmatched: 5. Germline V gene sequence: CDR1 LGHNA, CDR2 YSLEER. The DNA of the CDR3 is TGCGCCAGCAGCCAAGAATGGGACAGGGGACTCTCCTACGAGCAGTACTTC. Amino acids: CASSQEWDRGLSYEQYF.

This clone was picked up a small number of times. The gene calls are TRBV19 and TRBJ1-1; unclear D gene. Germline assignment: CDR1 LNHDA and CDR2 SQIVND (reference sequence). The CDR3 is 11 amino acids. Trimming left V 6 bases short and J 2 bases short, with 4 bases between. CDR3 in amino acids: CASRRNTEAFF. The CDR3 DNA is TGTGCCAGTAGAAGAAACACTGAAGCTTTCTTT.

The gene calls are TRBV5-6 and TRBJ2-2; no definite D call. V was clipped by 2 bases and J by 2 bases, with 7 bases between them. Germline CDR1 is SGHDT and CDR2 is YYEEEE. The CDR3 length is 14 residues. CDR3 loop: CASSLGINTGELFF. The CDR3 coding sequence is TGTGCCAGCAGCTTAGGGATCAACACCGGGGAGCTGTTTTTT.

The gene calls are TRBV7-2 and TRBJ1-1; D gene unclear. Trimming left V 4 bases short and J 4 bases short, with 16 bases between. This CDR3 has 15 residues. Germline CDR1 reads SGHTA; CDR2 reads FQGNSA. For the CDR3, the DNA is TGTGCCAGCAGCTCGAGGTGGGAGTTGGCCACTGAAGCTTTCTTT. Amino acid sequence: CASSSRWELATEAFF. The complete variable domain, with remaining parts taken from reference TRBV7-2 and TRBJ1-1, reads GAGVSQSPSNKVTEKGKDVELRCDPISGHTALYWYRQSLGQGLEFLIYFQGNSAPDKSGLPSDRFSAERTGGSVSTLTIQRTQQEDSAVYLCASSSRWELATEAFFGQGTRLTVV.

The CDR3 DNA follows: TGTGCCAGCAGCGAATTTCATCTCTCTGGGGCCAACGTCCTGACTTTC. Its protein is CASSEFHLSGANVLTF. This chain links TRBV7-9 with TRBJ2-6; D gene ambiguous. Germline CDR1 is SEHNR and CDR2 is FQNEAQ (reference sequence). This CDR3 spans 16 amino acids. V was clipped by 5 bases and J by 0 bases, with 11 bases between them.

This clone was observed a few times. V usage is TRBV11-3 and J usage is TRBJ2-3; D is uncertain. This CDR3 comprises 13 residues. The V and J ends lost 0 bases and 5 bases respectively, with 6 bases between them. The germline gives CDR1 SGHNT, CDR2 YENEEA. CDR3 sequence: CASSLDGKDTQYF. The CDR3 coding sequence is TGTGCCAGCAGCTTAGATGGGAAAGATACGCAGTATTTT.

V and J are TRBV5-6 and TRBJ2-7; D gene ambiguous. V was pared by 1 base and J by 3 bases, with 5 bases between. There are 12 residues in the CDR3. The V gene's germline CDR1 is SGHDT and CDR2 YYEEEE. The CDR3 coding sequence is TGTGCCAGCAGCTTGTTTGGCTACGAGCAGTACTTC. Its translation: CASSLFGYEQYF.

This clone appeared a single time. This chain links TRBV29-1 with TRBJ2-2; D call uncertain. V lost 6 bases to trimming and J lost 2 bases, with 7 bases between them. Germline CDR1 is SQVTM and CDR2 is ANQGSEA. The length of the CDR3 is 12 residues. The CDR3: CSVWYNTGELFF. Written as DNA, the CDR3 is TGCAGCGTATGGTATAACACCGGGGAGCTGTTTTTT.

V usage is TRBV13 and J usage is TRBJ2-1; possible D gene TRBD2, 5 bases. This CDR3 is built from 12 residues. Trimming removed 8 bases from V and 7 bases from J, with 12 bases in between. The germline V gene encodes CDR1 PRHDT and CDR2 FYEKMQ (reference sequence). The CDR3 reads CASARTGNEQFF. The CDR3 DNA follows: TGTGCCAGCGCGCGTACGGGAAATGAGCAGTTCTTC.

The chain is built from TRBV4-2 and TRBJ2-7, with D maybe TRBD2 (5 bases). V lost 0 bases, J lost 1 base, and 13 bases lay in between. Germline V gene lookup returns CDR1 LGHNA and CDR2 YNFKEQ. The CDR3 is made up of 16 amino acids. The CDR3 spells CASSQDRLAPSYEQYF. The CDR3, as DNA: TGTGCCAGCAGCCAAGATCGGCTAGCCCCATCCTACGAGCAGTACTTC.

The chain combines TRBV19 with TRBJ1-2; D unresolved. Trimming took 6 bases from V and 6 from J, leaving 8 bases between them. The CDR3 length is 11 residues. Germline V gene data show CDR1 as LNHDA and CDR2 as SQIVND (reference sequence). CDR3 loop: CASRARDGYTF. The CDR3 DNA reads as TGTGCCAGTAGAGCCCGTGATGGCTACACCTTC. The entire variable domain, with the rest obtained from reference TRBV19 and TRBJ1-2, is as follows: DGGITQSPKYLFRKEGQNVTLSCEQNLNHDAMYWYRQDPGQGLRLIYYSQIVNDFQKGDIAEGYSVSREKKESFPLTVTSAQKNPTAFYLCASRARDGYTFGSGTRLTVV.